Below, 20 T cell receptor beta chains from the same sample are listed, as sequenced in a study of shared clonotypes between healthy human individuals. Produced via immunoSEQ multiplex PCR; TCRdb's table is partial and in-frame only. Of hundreds of thousands of clones in the sample, about two thirds were seen once. Input material: memory CD4+ T cells sorted from blood. Subset in this sample: CD45RA-negative fraction. Source of these receptors: a woman in her thirties in good health.

This chain uses TRBV7-2 with TRBJ2-3; 7 bases align to TRBD2. The CDR3 spans 15 residues. V trimming: 3 bases; J trimming: 1 base; junction bases outside the gene matches: 4. The germline CDR1 and CDR2 sequences are SGHTA and FQGNSA. The CDR3 loop is CASSFRLAGTDTQYF. CDR3 sequence (DNA): TGTGCCAGCAGCTTCCGGCTAGCGGGCACAGATACGCAGTATTTT.

The chain joins TRBV28 to TRBJ1-5; D not resolved. V lost 11 bases to trimming and J lost 2 bases, with 13 bases between them. Looked up from germline, CDR1 is MDHEN and CDR2 is SYDVKM. The CDR3 loop spans 13 amino acids. The CDR3: CASQSIGNQPQHF. In DNA form, the CDR3 reads TGTGCCTCCCAGTCGATCGGCAATCAGCCCCAGCATTTT.

The chain carries TRBV9 and TRBJ2-7; D is unclear. Trimming shortened V by 0 bases and J by 3 bases, and 10 bases separated the two germline ends. This CDR3 contains 14 residues. Germline V CDR1 and CDR2: SGDLS, YYNGEE. CDR3 amino acids: CASSVDGRNYEQYF. The CDR3 DNA reads as TGTGCCAGCAGCGTAGACGGCAGAAACTACGAGCAGTACTTC.

The chain has TRBV10-3 and TRBJ2-3; 9 positions match TRBD1. The length of the CDR3 is 14 residues. Germline V CDR1 and CDR2: ENHRY, SYGVKD. V lost 10 bases, J lost 1 base, and 6 bases stayed unmatched. The CDR3 DNA sequence: TGTGCCACTACAGGGGGCGTGGGCACAGATACGCAGTATTTT. Protein sequence: CATTGGVGTDTQYF.

The V call is TRBV5-1, the J call TRBJ2-3, with TRBD2 matching over 9 bases. V shed 4 bases and J 5 bases; nucleotides not matched to a gene: 8. The germline gives CDR1 SGHRS, CDR2 YFSETQ. This CDR3 has 15 amino acids. This CDR3 is CASSPGRLAEDTQYF. DNA for the CDR3: TGCGCCAGCAGCCCAGGAAGACTAGCGGAAGATACGCAGTATTTT. Looking up the rest from reference TRBV5-1 and TRBJ2-3 gives the full variable domain: KAGVTQTPRYLIKTRGQQVTLSCSPISGHRSVSWYQQTPGQGLQFLFEYFSETQRNKGNFPGRFSGRQFSNSRSEMNVSTLELGDSALYLCASSPGRLAEDTQYFGPGTRLTVL.

V gene TRBV29-1 combines with J gene TRBJ2-7; D call uncertain. This CDR3 is 12 amino acids long. V lost 5 bases, J lost 0 bases, and 8 bases lay in between. Germline lookup yields CDR1 SQVTM and CDR2 ANQGSEA. CDR3 amino acids: CSVSVSSYEQYF. As DNA, the CDR3 is TGCAGCGTTTCCGTAAGCTCCTACGAGCAGTACTTC.

The chain recombines TRBV6-5 with TRBJ2-1, with 11 bases that match TRBD1. In germline, CDR1 is MNHEY, CDR2 SVGAGI. V lost 10 bases to trimming and J lost 8 bases; unmatched junction nucleotides: 7. The CDR3 runs 13 residues. The CDR3 protein is CAIWGQGVDEQFF. In DNA, the CDR3 is TGTGCCATCTGGGGACAGGGGGTGGATGAGCAGTTCTTC.

V gene TRBV6-5 combines with J gene TRBJ1-1, with 7 bases aligning to TRBD1. The CDR3 totals 14 residues. V was clipped by 0 bases and J by 3 bases; unmatched bases: 1. Germline CDR1 MNHEY, CDR2 SVGAGI. The CDR3 loop is CASSYSQGDTEAFF. The CDR3 nucleotides read TGTGCCAGCAGTTACTCGCAGGGGGACACTGAAGCTTTCTTT.

The V gene is TRBV5-8, the J gene TRBJ2-7; no clear D gene. The CDR3 runs 10 residues. The V gene lost 1 base and the J gene lost 5 bases, with 1 base spanning the gap. Germline CDR1 is SGHTS and CDR2 is YDEGEE. CDR3 coding DNA: TGTGCCAGCAGCTTGAACGAGCAGTACTTC. Translating it yields CASSLNEQYF.

This chain connects TRBV6-1 to TRBJ2-7; 7 bases line up with TRBD1. V was clipped by 6 bases and J by 3 bases; unmatched bases: 5. The CDR3 totals 13 residues. Germline V gene data show CDR1 as MNHNS and CDR2 as SASEGT. For the CDR3, the DNA is TGTGCCAGCAGGGGACAGAAATTCTACGAGCAGTACTTC. The encoded protein is CASRGQKFYEQYF.

The chain recombines TRBV7-8 with TRBJ2-3; unclear D gene. The CDR3 sequence is 16 residues long. The germline V gene has CDR1 SGHVS and CDR2 FQNEAQ. The V and J ends lost 1 base and 0 bases respectively, with 11 bases between them. The CDR3 spells CASSLGASLSTDTQYF. CDR3 in DNA: TGTGCCAGCAGCTTAGGAGCTAGTTTGAGCACAGATACGCAGTATTTT.

The V and J genes are TRBV5-4 and TRBJ1-1; the D gene is possibly TRBD1 (5 bases). Germline V gene sequence: CDR1 SGHNT, CDR2 YYREEE (reference sequence). The CDR3 has 16 amino acids. V was shortened by 1 base and J by 1 base, with 14 bases between the two germline ends. The CDR3 region is CASSLRVRAGNTEAFF. For the CDR3, the DNA is TGTGCCAGCAGCTTGCGAGTCAGGGCGGGGAACACTGAAGCTTTCTTT. Drawing the rest from reference TRBV5-4 and TRBJ1-1, the complete variable domain is ETGVTQSPTHLIKTRGQQVTLRCSSQSGHNTVSWYQQALGQGPQFIFQYYREEENGRGNFPPRFSGLQFPNYSSELNVNALELDDSALYLCASSLRVRAGNTEAFFGQGTRLTVV.

The rearrangement links TRBV7-6 to TRBJ2-7; D uncertain. Germline V gene sequence: CDR1 SGHVS, CDR2 FNYEAQ. The CDR3 loop spans 12 amino acids. The germline V and J ends were trimmed by 3 bases and 5 bases, with 8 bases remaining between them. This CDR3 is CASSLFPDEQYF. The CDR3 bases are TGTGCCAGCAGCTTGTTCCCGGACGAGCAGTACTTC.

The chain couples TRBV27 to TRBJ2-7, with 12 bases fitting TRBD1. Trimming took 0 bases from V and 5 from J; bases not matched to a gene: 8. From germline, CDR1 is MNHEY and CDR2 SMNVEV (reference sequence). This CDR3 is 17 amino acids long. The CDR3 DNA sequence: TGTGCCAGCAGTTTATCTCGGGGACAGGGGGCGCAGAACGAGCAGTACTTC. Translating it yields CASSLSRGQGAQNEQYF.

This clone was seen a single time. The rearrangement joins TRBV7-2 to TRBJ2-1, with 13 bases identical to TRBD2. V shed 1 base and J 4 bases; nucleotides not matched to a gene: 1. The CDR3 covers 16 residues. CDR1 is SGHTA, CDR2 FQGNSA, per germline. CDR3 coding DNA: TGTGCCAGCAGCTTAGGGGGACTAGCGGGATACAATGAGCAGTTCTTC. Translation gives CASSLGGLAGYNEQFF.

This clone was seen many times. The CDR3 DNA sequence: TGTGCCAGCTCTATGTATTCCTACGAGCAGTACTTC. Translating gives CASSMYSYEQYF. The chain combines TRBV18 with TRBJ2-7; no clear D gene. The CDR3 is 12 amino acids. From germline, CDR1 is KGHSH and CDR2 LQKENI. Trimming shortened V by 6 bases and J by 1 base, and 7 bases separated the two germline ends. Using reference TRBV18 and TRBJ2-7 for the parts outside the CDR3, the full variable domain is NAGVMQNPRHLVRRRGQEARLRCSPMKGHSHVYWYRQLPEEGLKFMVYLQKENIIDESGMPKERFSAEFPKEGPSILRIQQVVRGDSAAYFCASSMYSYEQYFGPGTRLTVT.

This clone came up a few times. The chain joins TRBV7-8 to TRBJ2-5; D might be TRBD1 (6 bases). Trimming stripped 5 bases from V and 7 bases from J, with 11 bases between. The CDR3 loop spans 12 amino acids. CDR1 is SGHVS and CDR2 is FQNEAQ in the germline V gene. The CDR3 region has the DNA TGTGCCAGCAGCCTCAGAGGGGGGACCCAGTACTTC. It encodes CASSLRGGTQYF.

The rearrangement links TRBV5-1 to TRBJ2-7; D is possibly TRBD2 (7 bases). CDR3 length equals 12 residues. Trimming took 5 bases from V and 5 from J, leaving 11 bases between them. The V gene's germline CDR1 is SGHRS and CDR2 YFSETQ. The CDR3 bases are TGCGCCAGCAGGGAAGGGGGGGACGAGCAGTACTTC. Translating gives CASREGGDEQYF. Full variable domain (remainder filled in from reference TRBV5-1 and TRBJ2-7): KAGVTQTPRYLIKTRGQQVTLSCSPISGHRSVSWYQQTPGQGLQFLFEYFSETQRNKGNFPGRFSGRQFSNSRSEMNVSTLELGDSALYLCASREGGDEQYFGPGTRLTVT.

This clone was seen ten or more times. The V and J genes are TRBV6-9 and TRBJ2-7; 13 bases are shared with TRBD2. Germline CDR1 and CDR2: MNHGY and SVAAGI. The V segment lost 4 bases and the J segment 3 bases; nucleotides outside the gene matches: 12. This CDR3 is built from 18 residues. CDR3 in DNA: TGTGCCAGCAGTTTTCCTACCCTCCGACTAGCGGGAGGCTACGAGCAGTACTTC. Its protein product is CASSFPTLRLAGGYEQYF.

V gene TRBV6-6 combines with J gene TRBJ1-4; D remains ambiguous. Germline CDR1 reads MNHNY; CDR2 reads SVGAGI (reference sequence). V shed 7 bases and J shed 5 bases, with 11 bases lying between them. The CDR3 spans 13 residues. CDR3 nucleotide sequence: TGTGCCAGCACCCTGAAAGAAAATGAAAAACTGTTTTTT. Translation gives CASTLKENEKLFF.